This TCR beta chain was captured by sequencing in a study of blood T cell repertoires in COVID-19. Germline CDR1 and CDR2: SGHRS and YFSETQ. This CDR3 has 16 amino acids. Trimming took 4 bases from V and 4 from J; bases not matched to a gene: 9. Participant-given clinical history determined each cohort assignment. Assay used: immunoSEQ multiplex PCR; TCRdb lists only in-frame clones, some missing. Among 300,000 or so clones, 85% to 90% were seen once, and the ten largest hold over 9.5%. The sequenced material came from PBMCs or T cells enriched from blood (not recorded which). The rearrangement joins TRBV5-1 to TRBJ1-3; 9 nucleotides align to TRBD1. The clonotype was recovered from a woman under 30 who had recovered from COVID-19. This CDR3 reads CASSDRTGALGNTIYF. The CDR3 coding sequence is TGCGCCAGCAGCGACAGGACAGGGGCACTCGGAAACACCATATATTTT.